This TCR beta chain emerged from a study of STAT5B mutations in CD4+ large granular lymphocyte leukemia. General study points: TRBV06-family usage was enriched in top patient clones (8/27) versus controls (2/35).

The protocol was immunoSEQ multiplex PCR, while the TCRdb copy is restricted to in-frame clones and leaves out a portion. The data contain roughly 32,000 clones, more than 65% of them singletons. Only one count was recorded for this clone. As yet, its antigen is unknown. Deletions cut 2 bases from V and 1 base from J, with 5 bases between. CDR1 MNHNS and CDR2 SASEGT come from the germline V gene. The CDR3 length is 13 residues. The specimen sequenced was CD4+ T cells from blood buffy coats. The sequence was obtained from a human donor in good health. V gene TRBV6-1 combines with J gene TRBJ1-1; D is unresolved. CDR3 in amino acids: CASSESQNTEAFF. In nucleotides, the CDR3 is TGTGCCAGCAGTGAAAGTCAGAACACTGAAGCTTTCTTT.